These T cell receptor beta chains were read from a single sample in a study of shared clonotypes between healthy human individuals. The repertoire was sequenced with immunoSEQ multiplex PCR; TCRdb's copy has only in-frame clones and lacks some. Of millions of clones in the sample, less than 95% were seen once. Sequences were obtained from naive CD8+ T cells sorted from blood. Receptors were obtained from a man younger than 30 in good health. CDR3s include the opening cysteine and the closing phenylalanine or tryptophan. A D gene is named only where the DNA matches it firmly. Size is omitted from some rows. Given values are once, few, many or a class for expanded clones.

DNA: TGTGCCAGCAGCTTAGCGGCGGGCAGCTCCTACGAGCAGTACTTC
CDR3: CASSLAAGSSYEQYF
size: .
V: TRBV11-3
J: TRBJ2-7
D: .

DNA: TGTGCCAGCAGTTACAACAGGGAAGGGACCGGGGAGCTGTTTTTT
CDR3: CASSYNREGTGELFF
size: .
V: TRBV6-5
J: TRBJ2-2
D: .

DNA: TGTGCCAGCCGAGTGAACCCCGAGGAGAGTTGGTCACCCCTCCACTTT
CDR3: CASRVNPEESWSPLHF
size: .
V: TRBV2
J: TRBJ1-6
D: .

DNA: TGTGCCAGCAGCCCAGCGGACGGGGGGGCCGTGGGTGAGCAGTTCTTC
CDR3: CASSPADGGAVGEQFF
size: .
V: TRBV27
J: TRBJ2-1
D: TRBD2

DNA: TGTGCCAGCAGAGTGCTAGCGGGAGCTCTCGAGCAGTACTTC
CDR3: CASRVLAGALEQYF
size: .
V: TRBV27
J: TRBJ2-7
D: TRBD2

DNA: TGTGCCAGCAGTTGGAGGGAGTCCCCCTACGAGCAGTACTTC
CDR3: CASSWRESPYEQYF
size: .
V: TRBV6-5
J: TRBJ2-7
D: .

DNA: TGCGCCAGCAGCCTTCTCGGACTAGCTGCTAGCAATGAGCAGTTCTTC
CDR3: CASSLLGLAASNEQFF
size: .
V: TRBV4-1
J: TRBJ2-1
D: TRBD2

DNA: TGTGCCAGCAGTCATGACCCGGGACTAGAAACGGTGGATACGCAGTATTTT
CDR3: CASSHDPGLETVDTQYF
size: once
V: TRBV2
J: TRBJ2-3
D: TRBD2

DNA: TGTGCCAGCAGCTTAGTCGACAGCTTCTCTGGAAACACCATATATTTT
CDR3: CASSLVDSFSGNTIYF
size: .
V: TRBV5-5
J: TRBJ1-3
D: .

DNA: TGCGCCAGCAGCCAAGATGAGAACAGGGGTAACACTGAAGCTTTCTTT
CDR3: CASSQDENRGNTEAFF
size: .
V: TRBV4-3
J: TRBJ1-1
D: TRBD1

DNA: TGCAGCGTTGACGTGGGGGGCAATCAGCCCCAGCATTTT
CDR3: CSVDVGGNQPQHF
size: .
V: TRBV29-1
J: TRBJ1-5
D: .

DNA: TGCGCCAGCAGCTTTACGGGGGAGCACACTGAAGCTTTCTTT
CDR3: CASSFTGEHTEAFF
size: .
V: TRBV5-1
J: TRBJ1-1
D: .

DNA: TGTGCCAGCAGTTTACTAGGAGGTGATACGCAGTATTTT
CDR3: CASSLLGGDTQYF
size: .
V: TRBV27
J: TRBJ2-3
D: .

DNA: TGTGCCAGCAGCTTTTCGGTGGCGATGGCCTACGAGCAGTACTTC
CDR3: CASSFSVAMAYEQYF
size: .
V: TRBV5-6
J: TRBJ2-7
D: .

DNA: TGTGCCAGCAGTGGGAGCGGAACTAGCACAGATACGCAGTATTTT
CDR3: CASSGSGTSTDTQYF
size: .
V: TRBV7-9
J: TRBJ2-3
D: .

DNA: TGTGCCAGCAGTTACTATGGACAGCCCTACGAGCAGTACTTC
CDR3: CASSYYGQPYEQYF
size: .
V: TRBV6-5
J: TRBJ2-7
D: .

DNA: TGTGCCAGCAGCTCCCGACAGGGGGTCTCCTACGAGCAGTACTTC
CDR3: CASSSRQGVSYEQYF
size: .
V: TRBV21-1
J: TRBJ2-7
D: .

DNA: TGTGCCAGCAGCTTAGGGTGGGGCGGGGTCTCCTACAATGAGCAGTTCTTC
CDR3: CASSLGWGGVSYNEQFF
size: .
V: TRBV11-2
J: TRBJ2-1
D: .

DNA: TGTGCCAGCAGCCTCCAGCTAGCGGGAGAGTTTCTAGCCAAAAACATTCAGTACTTC
CDR3: CASSLQLAGEFLAKNIQYF
size: .
V: TRBV5-6
J: TRBJ2-4
D: TRBD2

DNA: TGCGCCAGCAGCCCCAAGGGTCCAAGCACCTACGAGCAGTACTTC
CDR3: CASSPKGPSTYEQYF
size: .
V: TRBV4-1
J: TRBJ2-7
D: .

DNA: TGTGCCATAACTAGCGGGAACGAGCAGTACTTC
CDR3: CAITSGNEQYF
size: .
V: TRBV10-3
J: TRBJ2-7
D: TRBD2

DNA: TGTGCCAGCAGCTTAGATCCGGCGGGAGGGTACAATGAGCAGTTCTTC
CDR3: CASSLDPAGGYNEQFF
size: .
V: TRBV7-8
J: TRBJ2-1
D: TRBD2

DNA: TGTGCCTCCGACAAGGGGGTAGCGGGAGGGACCAATGAGCAGTTCTTC
CDR3: CASDKGVAGGTNEQFF
size: .
V: TRBV30
J: TRBJ2-1
D: TRBD2

DNA: TGTGCCAGCAGTTCCGACAGTAATCTTCACTATGGCTACACCTTC
CDR3: CASSSDSNLHYGYTF
size: .
V: TRBV6-5
J: TRBJ1-2
D: .

DNA: TGTGCCAGCAGTTTGACAGGGTTCTCCTACGAGCAGTACTTC
CDR3: CASSLTGFSYEQYF
size: .
V: TRBV27
J: TRBJ2-7
D: TRBD1

DNA: TGTGCCAGCACGCTGACAGGGGGCTCCTACGAGCAGTACTTC
CDR3: CASTLTGGSYEQYF
size: .
V: TRBV11-2
J: TRBJ2-7
D: TRBD1

DNA: TGTGCCAGCAGTCGACAGGATCGAAATTCACCCCTCCACTTT
CDR3: CASSRQDRNSPLHF
size: .
V: TRBV27
J: TRBJ1-6
D: .

DNA: TGTGCCAGCAGCTTAGGTAGCGGGAGAAGTCGGGCGTACGAGCAGTACTTC
CDR3: CASSLGSGRSRAYEQYF
size: .
V: TRBV11-2
J: TRBJ2-7
D: TRBD2

DNA: TGTGCCATCAAGGAAGCAGGGGGCATGGATGGCTACACCTTC
CDR3: CAIKEAGGMDGYTF
size: .
V: TRBV10-3
J: TRBJ1-2
D: TRBD1

DNA: TGTGCCAGCAGCCAATCCTGGGACGTTGGGGGCTACACCTTC
CDR3: CASSQSWDVGGYTF
size: .
V: TRBV7-9
J: TRBJ1-2
D: .

DNA: TGTGCTAGTGTCTCGACAGGGACGGCAACTAATGAAAAACTGTTTTTT
CDR3: CASVSTGTATNEKLFF
size: .
V: TRBV12-5
J: TRBJ1-4
D: TRBD1

DNA: TGTGCCAGCAGCTGGGAACTGGGATTCTATGGCTACACCTTC
CDR3: CASSWELGFYGYTF
size: .
V: TRBV5-8
J: TRBJ1-2
D: .

DNA: TGTGCCAGCAGCAAATCGACTAGCGGCTCCTACGAGCAGTACTTC
CDR3: CASSKSTSGSYEQYF
size: once
V: TRBV7-9
J: TRBJ2-7
D: TRBD2

DNA: TGTGCCAGCAGGCCTACAAAGGAAAGCTCCTATAATTCACCCCTCCACTTT
CDR3: CASRPTKESSYNSPLHF
size: .
V: TRBV28
J: TRBJ1-6
D: .

DNA: TGTGCCAGGAATAAAGGACAGATGAACACTGAAGCTTTCTTT
CDR3: CARNKGQMNTEAFF
size: .
V: TRBV2
J: TRBJ1-1
D: .

DNA: TGTGCCAGCAGCAAGGGACTAGCGGAGTACGAGCAGTACTTC
CDR3: CASSKGLAEYEQYF
size: .
V: TRBV7-9
J: TRBJ2-7
D: TRBD2

DNA: TGCGCCAGCAGCCACGGGGGAAATGAGCAGTTCTTC
CDR3: CASSHGGNEQFF
size: .
V: TRBV4-1
J: TRBJ2-1
D: .

DNA: TGTGCCAGCACTTTATACCAGGACTACAATGAGCAGTTCTTC
CDR3: CASTLYQDYNEQFF
size: .
V: TRBV27
J: TRBJ2-1
D: .

DNA: TGCGCCACCCGGACTGGGTCTGAGCAGTTCTTC
CDR3: CATRTGSEQFF
size: .
V: TRBV5-1
J: TRBJ2-1
D: .

DNA: TGTGCCAGCAGTCCAACAGGGAACGCTCAGCCCCAGCATTTT
CDR3: CASSPTGNAQPQHF
size: few
V: TRBV25-1
J: TRBJ1-5
D: .

DNA: TGTGCCAGCAGCTTATTGGGAATGTCATCTGCGGGCCCAGGATACGAGCAGTACTTC
CDR3: CASSLLGMSSAGPGYEQYF
size: .
V: TRBV7-9
J: TRBJ2-7
D: .

DNA: TGTGCCAGCAGTTTATTGTTTGGGAACACTGAAGCTTTCTTT
CDR3: CASSLLFGNTEAFF
size: .
V: TRBV27
J: TRBJ1-1
D: .

DNA: TGTGCCAGCACCCAAGAACCCCTTCCTAGCGAAGAGACCCAGTACTTC
CDR3: CASTQEPLPSEETQYF
size: .
V: TRBV11-2
J: TRBJ2-5
D: .

DNA: TGTGCCAGCAGCTTTCGACTAGCGGGGGGTACAGATACGCAGTATTTT
CDR3: CASSFRLAGGTDTQYF
size: .
V: TRBV7-2
J: TRBJ2-3
D: TRBD2

DNA: TGTGCCAGTAGTGTCGGGCAGGACCCTTATCAGCCCCAGCATTTT
CDR3: CASSVGQDPYQPQHF
size: .
V: TRBV19
J: TRBJ1-5
D: .

DNA: TGTGCCAGCAGTTGGCTAGCGGACGACAATGAGCAGTTCTTC
CDR3: CASSWLADDNEQFF
size: .
V: TRBV6-6
J: TRBJ2-1
D: TRBD2

DNA: TGCGCCAGCAGCCCAGAAGGCAGCCCCTACGAGCAGTACTTC
CDR3: CASSPEGSPYEQYF
size: once
V: TRBV4-3
J: TRBJ2-7
D: .

DNA: TGCGCCAGCAGCCAAGGCGGGGGCTATGGCTACACCTTC
CDR3: CASSQGGGYGYTF
size: .
V: TRBV4-1
J: TRBJ1-2
D: .

DNA: TGCGCCAGCAGCCAAGGATTGCTCACAGATACGCAGTATTTT
CDR3: CASSQGLLTDTQYF
size: .
V: TRBV4-1
J: TRBJ2-3
D: .

DNA: TGTGCCAGTAGTTCTCGCGATGGGGGACAGGCGAACTGGGACACCATATATTTT
CDR3: CASSSRDGGQANWDTIYF
size: .
V: TRBV19
J: TRBJ1-3
D: TRBD1

DNA: TGTGCCAGCAGCTTGGGGACAGGGGGCCAGCCCCAGCATTTT
CDR3: CASSLGTGGQPQHF
size: .
V: TRBV5-6
J: TRBJ1-5
D: TRBD1

DNA: TGTGCCAGCAGCTCGGGACTAGGGGCCCTAAATGAGCAGTTCTTC
CDR3: CASSSGLGALNEQFF
size: .
V: TRBV7-2
J: TRBJ2-1
D: TRBD2

DNA: TGTGCCAGCAGCCACAGGGAACAGCGAAACACTGAAGCTTTCTTT
CDR3: CASSHREQRNTEAFF
size: .
V: TRBV21-1
J: TRBJ1-1
D: .

DNA: TGTGCCTGGAGTGGAGGCCATGAGCAGTTCTTC
CDR3: CAWSGGHEQFF
size: .
V: TRBV30
J: TRBJ2-1
D: .

DNA: TGCGCCAGCAGCTCCTCCCTAGAACCGGGACTCCTCTACGAGCAGTACTTC
CDR3: CASSSSLEPGLLYEQYF
size: once
V: TRBV5-1
J: TRBJ2-7
D: .